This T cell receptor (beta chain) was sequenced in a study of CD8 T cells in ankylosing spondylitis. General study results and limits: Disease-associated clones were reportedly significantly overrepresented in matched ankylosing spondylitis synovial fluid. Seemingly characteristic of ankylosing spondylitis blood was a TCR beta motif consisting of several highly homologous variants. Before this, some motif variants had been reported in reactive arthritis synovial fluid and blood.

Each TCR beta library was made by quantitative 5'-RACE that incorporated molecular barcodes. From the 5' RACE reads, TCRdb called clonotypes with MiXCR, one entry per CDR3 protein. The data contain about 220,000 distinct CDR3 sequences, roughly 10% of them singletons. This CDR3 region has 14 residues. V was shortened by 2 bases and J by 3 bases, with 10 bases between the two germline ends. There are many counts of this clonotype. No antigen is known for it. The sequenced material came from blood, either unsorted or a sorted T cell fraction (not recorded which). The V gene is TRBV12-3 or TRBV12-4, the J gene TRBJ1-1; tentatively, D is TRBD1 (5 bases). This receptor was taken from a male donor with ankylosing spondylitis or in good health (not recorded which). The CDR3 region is CASSLQLGDTEAFF. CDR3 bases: TGTGCCAGCAGTTTACAATTGGGGGACACTGAAGCTTTCTTT.